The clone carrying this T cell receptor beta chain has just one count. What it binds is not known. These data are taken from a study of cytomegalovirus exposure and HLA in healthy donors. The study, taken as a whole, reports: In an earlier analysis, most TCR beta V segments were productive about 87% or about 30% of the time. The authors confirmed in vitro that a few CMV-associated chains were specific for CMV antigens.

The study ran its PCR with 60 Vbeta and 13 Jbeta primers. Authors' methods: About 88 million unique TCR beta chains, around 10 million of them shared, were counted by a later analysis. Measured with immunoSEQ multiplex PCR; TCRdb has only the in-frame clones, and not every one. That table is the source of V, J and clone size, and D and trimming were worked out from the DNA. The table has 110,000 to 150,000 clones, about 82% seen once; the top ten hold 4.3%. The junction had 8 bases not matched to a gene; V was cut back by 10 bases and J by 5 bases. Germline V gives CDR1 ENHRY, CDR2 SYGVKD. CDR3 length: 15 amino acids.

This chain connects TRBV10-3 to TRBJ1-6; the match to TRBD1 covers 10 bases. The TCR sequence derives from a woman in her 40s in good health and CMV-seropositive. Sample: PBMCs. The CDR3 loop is CATDRGLGDNSPLHF. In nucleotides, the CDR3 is TGTGCCACCGACAGGGGGCTTGGGGATAATTCACCCCTCCACTTT.